These T cell receptor beta chains were read from a single sample in a study of T-cell memory formation after mild COVID-19. MiXCR, run by TCRdb on the 5' RACE reads, gives a single entry per CDR3 protein. The table shows 220,000 or so distinct CDR3 sequences, with just over 9.5% occurring only once. The source material was PBMCs or a T cell subset sorted from them (not recorded which). The source is a man aged 18 to 29 who had mild COVID-19 (a few samples of this study predate the infection). Cell type and time point are not known. CDR3s include the opening cysteine and the closing phenylalanine or tryptophan.

>TRBV9|TRBJ1-6
CASTRDRGNSPLHF
>TRBV7-2|TRBJ2-2
CASSIDNSNTGELFF
>TRBV7-8|TRBJ2-5
CASSSRGGVSGEETQYF
>TRBV4-3|TRBJ2-3
CASSHQLVPGTSVDTQYF
>TRBV7-2|TRBJ2-5
CASSKAALAGGQETQYF
>TRBV20-1|TRBJ2-5
CSASDLGRGETQYF
>TRBV7-3|TRBJ2-2
CASSFLASTGELFF
>TRBV4-2|TRBJ1-5
CASSQGGQVNGKPQHF
>TRBV12-3/TRBV12-4|TRBJ2-1
CASSLRQLNEQFF
>TRBV15|TRBJ2-1
CATSRDLRGEDNEQFF
>TRBV5-1|TRBJ2-7
CASSLRTGTGRYEQYF
>TRBV12-3/TRBV12-4|TRBJ2-5
CAITEGKSQETQYF
>TRBV11-3|TRBJ2-2
CASSSIQGAGELFF
>TRBV4-1|TRBJ2-2
CASSQRTSGTGELFF
>TRBV9|TRBJ1-4
CASSVSSTNEKLFF
>TRBV6-5|TRBJ1-2
CASSLGGTALHGYTF
>TRBV7-9|TRBJ2-1
CASGPFYNEQFF
>TRBV10-3|TRBJ1-1
CAISEFGRQTNTEAFF
>TRBV4-3|TRBJ2-1
CASTPGLAGSPYNEQFF
>TRBV18|TRBJ1-4
CASSPQGVGEKLFF
>TRBV20-1|TRBJ2-5
CSATTGGGETQYF
>TRBV5-4|TRBJ2-5
CASSEGLAGEETQYF
>TRBV4-3|TRBJ1-2
CASSQKFPGTGDGYTF
>TRBV7-9|TRBJ2-3
CASSLEGTTQYF
>TRBV29-1|TRBJ2-5
CSGKRGTGQETQYF
>TRBV4-1|TRBJ2-1
CASRRTSGDPYNEQFF
>TRBV5-4|TRBJ2-1
CASSYGTSSYNEQFF
>TRBV9|TRBJ1-2
CASSVEGAGYGYTF
>TRBV20-1|TRBJ2-7
CSARAQGDYEQYF
>TRBV5-5|TRBJ1-1
CASSQRGTMNTEAFF
>TRBV12-3/TRBV12-4|TRBJ2-7
CASSSTVYEQYF
>TRBV7-2|TRBJ1-6
CASSLLRGDPLHF
>TRBV29-1|TRBJ2-2
CSVERTSGGNTGELFF
>TRBV20-1|TRBJ2-3
CSADPGGTDTQYF
>TRBV10-3|TRBJ1-1
CAISGVQTEAFF
>TRBV2|TRBJ2-6
CASSETGQASGANVLTF
>TRBV9|TRBJ2-7
CASSEGVGLYEQYF
>TRBV5-1|TRBJ1-2
CASSLDGQSGYTF
>TRBV6-5|TRBJ2-4
CASRVGAPAKNIQYF
>TRBV6-5|TRBJ1-1
CASSPEGTEDTEAFF
>TRBV20-1|TRBJ2-7
CSARSTSGGSRYEQYF
>TRBV7-9|TRBJ2-5
CASSPRTVQGTQYF
>TRBV27|TRBJ2-2
CASSSSGGGGTGELFF
>TRBV6-5|TRBJ1-1
CASSYTGSRSKEAFF
>TRBV10-3|TRBJ2-1
CAISESNSGTNEQFF
>TRBV6-1|TRBJ2-1
CASTPSRGHEQFF
>TRBV15|TRBJ2-5
CATSRQNRAETQYF
>TRBV6-5|TRBJ1-2
CASSYSIGTGVVGYTF
>TRBV6-5|TRBJ1-1
CASSSTPRMNTEAFF
>TRBV5-1|TRBJ1-2
CASSFTPEGGYTF
>TRBV6-5|TRBJ2-2
CASSPLADGNTGELFF
>TRBV5-1|TRBJ2-1
CASSLLAVNNEQFF
>TRBV28|TRBJ1-1
CASSPGTGDGSTEAFF
>TRBV20-1|TRBJ2-3
CSARELEPSTDTQYF
>TRBV7-2|TRBJ1-2
CASSLSSAYGYTF
>TRBV6-5|TRBJ1-5
CASRKDSYSNQPQHF
>TRBV20-1|TRBJ2-7
CSVHPRRPGEQYF